Detailed here is one TCR beta chain. The length of the CDR3 is 14 residues. In germline, CDR1 is MNHNS, CDR2 SASEGT. V shed 1 base and J shed 5 bases, with 8 bases lying between them. This was the immunoSEQ v3 assay. Generated by immunoSEQ multiplex PCR, the TCRdb table keeps only in-frame clones and is missing some. The repertoire has 60,000 or so clones, roughly 66% of them found once; the top ten carry around 6.1%. Time point here: pre-treatment sample, taken before nivolumab and TIL therapy. This sample was taken from a study of TIL therapy for anti-PD-1-resistant metastatic lung cancer. Sample: blood, taken at baseline. The gene calls are TRBV6-1 and TRBJ1-4; TRBD1 might be the D (5 bases). This clonotype originated in a person aged 25-79 years with non-small cell lung cancer. For the CDR3, the DNA is TGTGCCAGCAGTGAAGGGGGGATCAATGAAAAACTGTTTTTT. It encodes CASSEGGINEKLFF.